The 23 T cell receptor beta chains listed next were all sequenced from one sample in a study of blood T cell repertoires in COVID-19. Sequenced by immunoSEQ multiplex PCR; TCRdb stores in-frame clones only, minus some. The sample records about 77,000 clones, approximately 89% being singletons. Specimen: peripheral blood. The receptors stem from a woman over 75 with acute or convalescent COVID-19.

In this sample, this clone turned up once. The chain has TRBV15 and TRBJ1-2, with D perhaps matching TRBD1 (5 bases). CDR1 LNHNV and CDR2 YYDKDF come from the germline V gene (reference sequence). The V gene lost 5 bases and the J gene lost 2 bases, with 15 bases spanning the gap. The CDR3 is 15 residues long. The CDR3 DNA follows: TGTGCCACCAGCGGTCACAGGAATCTCAACTATGGCTACACCTTC. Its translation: CATSGHRNLNYGYTF.

The CDR3 protein is CASSRLSGRGREQFF. The CDR3 DNA is TGTGCCAGCAGCCGACTCAGCGGGAGAGGACGTGAGCAGTTCTTC. The V call is TRBV3-1 (or the pseudogene TRBV3-2), the J call TRBJ2-1, with 8 bases aligning to TRBD2. The V and J ends lost 4 bases and 9 bases, in that order; junction bases with no gene match: 11. The CDR3 spans 15 residues. Germline V gene data show CDR1 as LGHDT and CDR2 as YNNKEL (reference sequence).

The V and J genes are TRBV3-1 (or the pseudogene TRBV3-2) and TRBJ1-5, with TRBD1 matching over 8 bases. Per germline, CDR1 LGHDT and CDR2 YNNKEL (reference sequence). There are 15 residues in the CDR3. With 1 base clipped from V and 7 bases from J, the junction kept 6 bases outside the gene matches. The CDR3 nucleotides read TGTGCCAGCAGCCAAGCCGACAGGGGTGGGCAGCCCCAGCATTTT. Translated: CASSQADRGGQPQHF.

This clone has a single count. This CDR3 reads CASSIRLAETYEQYF. For the CDR3, the DNA is TGTGCCAGTAGTATTAGACTAGCGGAGACCTACGAGCAGTACTTC. The chain links TRBV19 to TRBJ2-7; 9 bases line up with TRBD2. The CDR3 has 15 residues. V was pared by 3 bases and J by 2 bases, with 5 bases of the junction left unmatched. The germline V gene encodes CDR1 LNHDA and CDR2 SQIVND (reference sequence).

In DNA, the CDR3 is TGTGCCAGCAATAGACTAGCGGCGGACTCCTACGAGCAGTACTTC. It specifies CASNRLAADSYEQYF. The rearrangement uses TRBV6-6 and TRBJ2-7, with 9 bases matching TRBD2. The CDR3 totals 15 residues. The germline gives CDR1 MNHNY, CDR2 SVGAGI (reference sequence). Germline trimming cut 7 bases from V and 0 bases from J; bases unmatched to any gene: 7.

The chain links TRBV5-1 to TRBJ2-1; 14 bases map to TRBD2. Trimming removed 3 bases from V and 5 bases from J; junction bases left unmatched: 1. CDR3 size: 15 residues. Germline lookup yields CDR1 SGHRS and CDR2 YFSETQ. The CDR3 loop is CASSSGLAGDNEQFF. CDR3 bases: TGCGCCAGCAGCTCGGGACTAGCGGGGGACAATGAGCAGTTCTTC.

This CDR3 is CASSVDIATNEKLFF. The CDR3 DNA reads TGCGCCAGCAGCGTAGACATTGCAACTAATGAAAAACTGTTTTTT. This rearrangement joins TRBV5-1 to TRBJ1-4; D is unclear. V was trimmed by 4 bases and J by 0 bases, leaving 10 bases between them. The germline V gene has CDR1 SGHRS and CDR2 YFSETQ. There are 15 residues in the CDR3.

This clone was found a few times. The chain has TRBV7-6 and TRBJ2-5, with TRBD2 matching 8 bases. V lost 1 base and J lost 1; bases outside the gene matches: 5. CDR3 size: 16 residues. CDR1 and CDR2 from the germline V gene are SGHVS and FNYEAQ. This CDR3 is CASSLDRLAGQETQYF. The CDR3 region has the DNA TGTGCCAGCAGCTTAGATCGGCTAGCGGGCCAAGAGACCCAGTACTTC.

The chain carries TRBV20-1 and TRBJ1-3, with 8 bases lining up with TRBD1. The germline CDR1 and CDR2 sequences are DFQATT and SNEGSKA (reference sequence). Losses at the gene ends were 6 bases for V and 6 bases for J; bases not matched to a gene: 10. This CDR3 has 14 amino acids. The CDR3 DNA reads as TGCAGTGCAAGTGGACAGGGAAGGGAAAACACCATATATTTT. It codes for CSASGQGRENTIYF.

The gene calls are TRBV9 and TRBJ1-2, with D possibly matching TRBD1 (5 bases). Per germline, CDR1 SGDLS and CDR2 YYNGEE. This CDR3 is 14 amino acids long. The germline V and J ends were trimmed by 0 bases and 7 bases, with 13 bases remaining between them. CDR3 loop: CASSVGQGLAGYTF. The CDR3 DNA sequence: TGTGCCAGCAGCGTAGGGCAGGGTCTGGCTGGCTACACCTTC.

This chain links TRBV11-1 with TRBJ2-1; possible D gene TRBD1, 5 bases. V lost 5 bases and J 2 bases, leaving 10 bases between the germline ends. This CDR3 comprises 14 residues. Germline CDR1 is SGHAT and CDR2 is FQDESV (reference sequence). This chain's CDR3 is CASSPGATYNEQFF. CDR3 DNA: TGTGCCAGCAGCCCTGGGGCTACCTACAATGAGCAGTTCTTC.

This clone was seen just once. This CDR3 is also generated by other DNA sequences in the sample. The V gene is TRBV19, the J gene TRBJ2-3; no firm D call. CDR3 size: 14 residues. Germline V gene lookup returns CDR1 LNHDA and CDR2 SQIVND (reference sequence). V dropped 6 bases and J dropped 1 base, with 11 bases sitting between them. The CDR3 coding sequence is TGTGCCAGTAGCCCCAGTGGAGGCACAGATACGCAGTATTTT. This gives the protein CASSPSGGTDTQYF.

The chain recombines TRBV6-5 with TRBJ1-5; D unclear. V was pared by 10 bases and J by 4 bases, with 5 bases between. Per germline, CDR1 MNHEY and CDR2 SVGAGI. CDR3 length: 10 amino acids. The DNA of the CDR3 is TGTGCCATTCATAATCAGCCCCAGCATTTT. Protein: CAIHNQPQHF.

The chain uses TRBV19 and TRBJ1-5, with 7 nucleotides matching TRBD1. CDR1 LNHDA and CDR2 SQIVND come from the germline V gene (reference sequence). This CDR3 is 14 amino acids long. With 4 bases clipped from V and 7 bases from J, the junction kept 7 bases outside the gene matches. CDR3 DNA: TGTGCCAGTAGTACGACAGGGTCTGGACAGCCCCAGCATTTT. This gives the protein CASSTTGSGQPQHF.

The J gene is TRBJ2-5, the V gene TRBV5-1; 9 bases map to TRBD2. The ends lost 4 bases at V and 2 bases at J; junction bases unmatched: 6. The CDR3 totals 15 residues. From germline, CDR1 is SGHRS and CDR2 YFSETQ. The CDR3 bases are TGCGCCAGCAGCGGAGCAGCGGGGGGACAAGAGACCCAGTACTTC. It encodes CASSGAAGGQETQYF.

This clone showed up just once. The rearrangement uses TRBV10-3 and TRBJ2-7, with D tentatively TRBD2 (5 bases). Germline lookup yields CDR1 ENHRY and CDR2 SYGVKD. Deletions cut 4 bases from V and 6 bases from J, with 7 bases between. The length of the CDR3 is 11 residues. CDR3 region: CAISAGIEQYF. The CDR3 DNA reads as TGTGCCATCAGTGCGGGGATCGAGCAGTACTTC.

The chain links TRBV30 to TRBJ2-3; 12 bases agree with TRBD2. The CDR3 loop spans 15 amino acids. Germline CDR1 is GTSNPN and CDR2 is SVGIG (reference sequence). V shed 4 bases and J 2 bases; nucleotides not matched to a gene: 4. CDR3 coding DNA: TGTGCCTGGACTCTAGCGGGGGGGCCCACAGATACGCAGTATTTT. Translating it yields CAWTLAGGPTDTQYF.

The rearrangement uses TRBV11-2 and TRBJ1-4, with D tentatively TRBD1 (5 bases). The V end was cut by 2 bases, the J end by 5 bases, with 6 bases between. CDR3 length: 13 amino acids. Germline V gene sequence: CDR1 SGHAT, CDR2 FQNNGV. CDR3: CASSLQGNEKLFF. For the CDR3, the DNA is TGTGCCAGCAGCTTACAGGGAAATGAAAAACTGTTTTTT.

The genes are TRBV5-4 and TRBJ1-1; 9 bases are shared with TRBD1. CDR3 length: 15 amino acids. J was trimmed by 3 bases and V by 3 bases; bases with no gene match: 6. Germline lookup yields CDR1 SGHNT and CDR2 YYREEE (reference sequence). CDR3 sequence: CASSSKTGGDTEAFF. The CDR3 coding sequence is TGTGCCAGCAGCTCGAAGACAGGGGGGGACACTGAAGCTTTCTTT.

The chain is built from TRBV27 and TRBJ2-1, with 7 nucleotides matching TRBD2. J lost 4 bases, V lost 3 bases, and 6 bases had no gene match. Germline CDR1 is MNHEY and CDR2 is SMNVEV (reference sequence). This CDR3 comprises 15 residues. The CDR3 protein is CASSFRSGTYNEQFF. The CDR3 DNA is TGTGCCAGCAGTTTTCGGAGCGGGACTTACAATGAGCAGTTCTTC.

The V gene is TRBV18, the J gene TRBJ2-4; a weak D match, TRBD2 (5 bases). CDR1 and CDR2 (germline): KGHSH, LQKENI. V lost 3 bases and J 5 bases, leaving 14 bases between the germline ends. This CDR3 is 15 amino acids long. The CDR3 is CASSPRALEENIQYF. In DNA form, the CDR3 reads TGTGCCAGCTCACCCCGGGCGTTGGAGGAAAACATTCAGTACTTC.

CDR3: CASSPLQIETQYF. Here the CDR3 DNA reads TGTGCCAGCAGCCCTCTACAGATAGAGACCCAGTACTTC. This chain links TRBV3-1 (or the pseudogene TRBV3-2) with TRBJ2-5; D not certain. Trimming took 4 bases from V and 4 from J, leaving 10 bases between them. This CDR3 has 13 amino acids. From germline, CDR1 is LGHDT and CDR2 YNNKEL (reference sequence).

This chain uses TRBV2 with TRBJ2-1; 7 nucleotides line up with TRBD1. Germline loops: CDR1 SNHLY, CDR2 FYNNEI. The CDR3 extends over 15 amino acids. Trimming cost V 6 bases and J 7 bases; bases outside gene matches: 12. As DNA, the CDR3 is TGTGCCAGCAGCCCACCGGGACAGACGGGGAATGAGCAGTTCTTC. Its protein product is CASSPPGQTGNEQFF.